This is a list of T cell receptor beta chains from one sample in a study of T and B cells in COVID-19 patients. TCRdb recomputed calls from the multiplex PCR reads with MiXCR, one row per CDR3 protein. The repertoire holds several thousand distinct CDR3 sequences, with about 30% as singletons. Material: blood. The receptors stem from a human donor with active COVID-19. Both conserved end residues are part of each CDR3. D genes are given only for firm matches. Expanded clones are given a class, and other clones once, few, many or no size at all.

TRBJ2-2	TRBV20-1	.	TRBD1	CSASPPFGQANTGELFF	TGCAGTGCTAGCCCCCCCTTCGGACAGGCTAACACCGGGGAGCTGTTTTTT
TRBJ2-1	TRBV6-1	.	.	CASSQGRGSSYNEQFF	TGTGCCAGCAGTCAGGGACGGGGGAGCTCCTACAATGAGCAGTTCTTC
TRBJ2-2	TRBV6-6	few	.	CASSYTGESSGELFF	TGTGCCAGCAGTTACACCGGGGAGAGCTCCGGGGAGCTGTTTTTT
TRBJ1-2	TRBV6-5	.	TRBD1	CASSEVQGARTVYYGYTF	TGTGCCAGCAGTGAAGTGCAGGGGGCGCGTACGGTGTACTATGGCTACACCTTC
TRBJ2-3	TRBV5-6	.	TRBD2	CASSLVSGGVDTQYF	TGTGCCAGCAGCTTGGTTAGCGGGGGAGTAGATACGCAGTATTTT
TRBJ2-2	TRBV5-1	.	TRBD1	CASSFRTGDTGELFF	TGCGCCAGCAGCTTTAGGACAGGGGACACCGGGGAGCTGTTTTTT
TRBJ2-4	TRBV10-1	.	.	CASSEEVKNIQYF	TGCGCCAGCAGTGAGGAGGTCAAAAACATTCAGTACTTC
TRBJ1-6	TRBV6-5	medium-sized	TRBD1	CASSYSRGGGSPPLHF	TGTGCCAGCAGTTACTCAAGGGGAGGGGGCTCCCCACCCCTCCACTTT
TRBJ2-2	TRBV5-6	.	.	CASSLNGNKAGELFF	TGTGCCAGCAGCTTGAACGGAAACAAAGCCGGGGAGCTGTTTTTT
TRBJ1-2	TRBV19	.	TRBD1	CASSIVAGTGGLSGYTF	TGTGCCAGTAGTATTGTCGCCGGGACAGGGGGATTAAGTGGCTACACCTTC
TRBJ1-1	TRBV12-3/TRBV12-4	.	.	CASSFGRDTEAFF	TGTGCCAGCAGTTTTGGGAGGGACACTGAAGCTTTCTTT
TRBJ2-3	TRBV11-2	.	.	CASSETGDTQYF	TGTGCCAGCAGCGAGACGGGAGATACGCAGTATTTT
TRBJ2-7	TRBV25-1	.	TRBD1	CASSDGTGFLSPYEQYF	TGTGCCAGCAGTGACGGGACAGGGTTCTTAAGTCCCTACGAGCAGTACTTC
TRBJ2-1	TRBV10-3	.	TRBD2	CAISDGFSGVGGNEQFF	TGTGCCATCAGTGATGGGTTTAGCGGGGTCGGTGGGAATGAGCAGTTCTTC
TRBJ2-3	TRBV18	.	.	CASSQVTDTQYF	TGTGCCAGCTCACAGGTCACAGATACGCAGTATTTT
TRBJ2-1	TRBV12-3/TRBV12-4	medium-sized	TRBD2	CASSLWDRLAGSYNEQFF	TGTGCCAGCAGTTTATGGGACCGACTAGCGGGCTCCTACAATGAGCAGTTCTTC
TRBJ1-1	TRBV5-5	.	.	CASSVPLGGPEAFF	TGTGCCAGCAGCGTACCGCTGGGGGGCCCTGAAGCTTTCTTT
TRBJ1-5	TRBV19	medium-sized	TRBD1	CASSKQGPRSNQPQHF	TGTGCCAGTAGTAAACAGGGGCCTAGGAGCAATCAGCCCCAGCATTTT
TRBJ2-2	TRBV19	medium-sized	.	CASTRASWERELFF	TGTGCCAGTACCCGGGCAAGTTGGGAAAGGGAGCTGTTTTTT
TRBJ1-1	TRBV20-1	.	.	CSGLENTEAFF	TGCAGTGGTTTGGAGAACACTGAAGCTTTCTTT
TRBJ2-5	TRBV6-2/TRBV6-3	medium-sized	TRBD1	CASSPRQGGETQYF	TGTGCCAGCAGTCCACGACAGGGGGGAGAGACCCAGTACTTC
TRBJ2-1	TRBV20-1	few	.	CSASLTDNEQFF	TGCAGTGCTAGTCTGACAGACAATGAGCAGTTCTTC
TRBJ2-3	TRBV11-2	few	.	CASSLLAVSSTDTQYF	TGTGCCAGCAGCTTACTCGCGGTTTCTAGCACAGATACGCAGTATTTT
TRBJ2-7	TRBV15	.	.	CATSRAFTQSRGPSIYEQYF	TGTGCCACCAGCAGAGCCTTTACACAATCTAGGGGACCCTCAATTTACGAGCAGTACTTC